The 5 T cell receptor beta chains presented below share a single source sample, sequenced in a study of T cells in Graves' hyperthyroidism and ophthalmopathy. Amplified TCR beta CDR3 regions derived from RNA transcripts. With the HTBI primer set, the TCR CDR3 went through a first round of RT-PCR. A single record per CDR3 protein comes from TCRdb applying MiXCR to the multiplex PCR reads. This repertoire shows some 360,000 distinct CDR3 sequences, 15% to 20% found once; its top ten account for 15% to 18%. The sequenced sample was blood. Receptor source: a woman in her forties with Graves' ophthalmopathy.

The chain employs TRBV6-4 and TRBJ1-5; the D gene is possibly TRBD1 (6 bases). CDR1 is MRHNA and CDR2 is SNTAGT in the germline V gene. The CDR3 contains 14 residues. V was shortened by 2 bases and J by 11 bases, with 16 bases between the two germline ends. CDR3 residues: CASSDLAGAYAQHF. The CDR3 region has the DNA TGTGCCAGCAGTGACCTCGCAGGGGCCTACGCCCAGCATTTT.

The chain carries TRBV6-1 and TRBJ1-2, with no clear D. This CDR3 region has 13 residues. The V gene's germline CDR1 is MNHNS and CDR2 SASEGT. Deletions cut 2 bases from V and 4 bases from J, with 8 bases between. The CDR3 reads CASSEQVPYGYTF. As DNA, the CDR3 is TGTGCCAGCAGTGAACAGGTGCCCTATGGCTACACCTTC.

The chain joins TRBV19 to TRBJ1-5; D is uncertain. CDR1 and CDR2 from the germline V gene are LNHDA and SQIVND (reference sequence). This CDR3 is built from 15 residues. V was shortened by 0 bases and J by 2 bases, with 8 bases between the two germline ends. CDR3 sequence: CASSIEGPRNQPQHF. CDR3 nucleotides: TGTGCCAGTAGTATAGAAGGGCCTCGCAATCAGCCCCAGCATTTT.

At least ten counts were recorded for this clonotype. The genes are TRBV6-2 or TRBV6-3 and TRBJ1-1; D is ambiguous. Germline V gives CDR1 MNHEY, CDR2 SVGEGT. The length of the CDR3 is 11 residues. The V gene lost 6 bases and the J gene lost 8 bases, with 10 bases spanning the gap. CDR3 residues: CASSHTNEAFF. The CDR3 nucleotides read TGTGCCAGCAGCCACACAAACGAAGCTTTCTTT.

This clonotype was detected ten times or more. V and J are TRBV7-3 and TRBJ1-1; D gene unclear. Trimming stripped 3 bases from V and 3 bases from J, with 8 bases between. The CDR3 is 13 residues long. Germline-derived CDR1 and CDR2 are SGHTA and FQGTGA. The CDR3 DNA follows: TGTGCCAGCAGCTTCACACTTGACACTGAAGCTTTCTTT. Translation gives CASSFTLDTEAFF.